This T cell receptor beta chain is drawn from a study of T cell repertoires in cytomegalovirus infection. Study-wide background: CMV epitopes in the study were HLA-C-restricted (recently identified) and HLA-B-restricted (well studied). Both a matching HLA type and CMV infection were indicated by public TCR beta signatures.

This clonotype was counted a few times. No antigen is known for it. Study-wide findings and caveats: Public TCR beta family frequency separated CMV-and-HLA carriers, including in an independent cohort. The ex vivo response was dominated by HLA-C-restricted CMV-specific TCR beta clonotypes.

TCRdb redid the calling of the reads with MiXCR, one entry per CDR3 protein. The sample includes some 150,000 distinct CDR3 sequences, over 25% of them seen just once. V was pared by 6 bases and J by 10 bases, with 13 bases between. The CDR3 consists of 12 residues. Material: CD8+ T cells from cultured PBMCs, obtained from culture after CMV antigen stimulation. The rearrangement joins TRBV12-3 or TRBV12-4 to TRBJ2-1; D is undetermined. This sequence originates from a human donor in good health (CMV status not recorded). Some clones in this sample may be carry-over from other donors' samples. The CDR3 DNA reads TGTGCCAGCAGCTTTATCCCCCAAGAGCAGTTCTTC. Protein: CASSFIPQEQFF.